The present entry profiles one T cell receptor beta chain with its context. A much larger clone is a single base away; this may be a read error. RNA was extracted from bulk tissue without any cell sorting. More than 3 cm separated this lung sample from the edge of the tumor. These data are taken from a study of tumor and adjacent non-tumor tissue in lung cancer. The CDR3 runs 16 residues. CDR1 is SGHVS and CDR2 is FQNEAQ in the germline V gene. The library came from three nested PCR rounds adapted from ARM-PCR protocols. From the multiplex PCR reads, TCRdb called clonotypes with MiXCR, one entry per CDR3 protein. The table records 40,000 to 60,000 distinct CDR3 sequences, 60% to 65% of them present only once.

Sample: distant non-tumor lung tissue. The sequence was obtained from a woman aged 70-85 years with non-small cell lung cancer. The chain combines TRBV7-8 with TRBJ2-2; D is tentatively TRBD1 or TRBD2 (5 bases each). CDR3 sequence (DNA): TGTGTCAGCGAAAGAACCGGGACGGTGAACACCGGGGAGCTGTTTTTT. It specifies CVSERTGTVNTGELFF.